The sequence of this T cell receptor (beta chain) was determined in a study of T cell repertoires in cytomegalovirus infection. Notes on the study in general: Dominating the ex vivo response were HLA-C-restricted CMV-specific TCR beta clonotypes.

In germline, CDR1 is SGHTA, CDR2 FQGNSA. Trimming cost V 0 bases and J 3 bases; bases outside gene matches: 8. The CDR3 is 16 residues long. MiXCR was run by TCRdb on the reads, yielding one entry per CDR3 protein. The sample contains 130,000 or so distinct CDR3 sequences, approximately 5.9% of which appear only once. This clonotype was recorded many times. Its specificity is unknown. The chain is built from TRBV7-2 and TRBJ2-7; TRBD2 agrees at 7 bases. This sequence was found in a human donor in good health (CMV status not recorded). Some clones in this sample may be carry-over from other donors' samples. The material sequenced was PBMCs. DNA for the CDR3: TGTGCCAGCAGCTTAGCAGAAAGACTAGCCCACTACGAGCAGTACTTC. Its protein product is CASSLAERLAHYEQYF.